This TCR beta chain originates from a study of shared clonotypes between healthy human individuals. The assay was immunoSEQ multiplex PCR, and TCRdb's table has in-frame clones only and misses some. In the table there are millions of clones, approximately 92% of which are singletons. The specimen sequenced was naive CD4+ T cells sorted from blood. Regarding subset: CD45RA+ positively selected. This receptor was identified in a man in his late teens or twenties in good health.

CDR3 sequence (DNA): TGTGCCAGCAGCTTTTCACAGGGGGCTAACTACGAGCAGTACTTC. This gives the protein CASSFSQGANYEQYF. The chain employs TRBV5-4 and TRBJ2-7; the match to TRBD1 covers 9 bases. V was pared by 2 bases and J by 3 bases, with 6 bases of the junction left unmatched. CDR1 is SGHNT, CDR2 YYREEE, per germline (reference sequence). The length of the CDR3 is 15 residues.